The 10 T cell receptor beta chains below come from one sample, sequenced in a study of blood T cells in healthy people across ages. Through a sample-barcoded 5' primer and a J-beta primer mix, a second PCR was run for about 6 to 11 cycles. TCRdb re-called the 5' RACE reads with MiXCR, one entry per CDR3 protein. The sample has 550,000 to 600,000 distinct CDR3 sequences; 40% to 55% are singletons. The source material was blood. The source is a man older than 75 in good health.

CDR3 DNA sequence: TGTGCCATCAGTCAGGGGATAGCGGGAGGCCTATACAATGAGCAGTACTTC. Translation gives CAISQGIAGGLYNEQYF. The V call is TRBV10-3, the J call TRBJ2-7, with 10 nucleotides matching TRBD2. Germline loops: CDR1 ENHRY, CDR2 SYGVKD. With 5 bases clipped from V and 7 bases from J, the junction kept 17 bases outside the gene matches. The CDR3 length is 17 residues.

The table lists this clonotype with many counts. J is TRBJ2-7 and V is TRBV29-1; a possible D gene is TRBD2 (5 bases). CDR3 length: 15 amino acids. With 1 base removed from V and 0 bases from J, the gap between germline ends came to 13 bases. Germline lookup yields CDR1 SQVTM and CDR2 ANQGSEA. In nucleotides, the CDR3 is TGCAGCGTTGAAGGCCCAGTTCGGGGCTCCTACGAGCAGTACTTC. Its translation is CSVEGPVRGSYEQYF.

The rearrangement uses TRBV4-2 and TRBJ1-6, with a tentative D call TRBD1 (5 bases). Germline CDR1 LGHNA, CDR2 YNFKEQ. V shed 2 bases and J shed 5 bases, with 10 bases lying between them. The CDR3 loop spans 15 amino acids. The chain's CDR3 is CASSQYETDNSPLHF. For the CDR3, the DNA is TGTGCCAGCAGCCAATACGAGACAGATAATTCACCCCTCCACTTT.

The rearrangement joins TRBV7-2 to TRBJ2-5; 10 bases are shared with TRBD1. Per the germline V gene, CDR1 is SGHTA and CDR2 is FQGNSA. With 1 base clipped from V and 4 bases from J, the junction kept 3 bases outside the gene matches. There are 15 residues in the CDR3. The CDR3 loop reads CASSLGGQGGETQYF. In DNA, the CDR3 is TGTGCCAGCAGCTTAGGAGGACAGGGGGGAGAGACCCAGTACTTC.

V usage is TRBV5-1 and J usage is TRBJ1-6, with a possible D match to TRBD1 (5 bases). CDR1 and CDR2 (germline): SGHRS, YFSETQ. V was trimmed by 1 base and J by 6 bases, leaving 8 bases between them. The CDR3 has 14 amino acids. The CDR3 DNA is TGCGCCAGCAGCTTGCTAGGGGCTAATTCACCCCTCCACTTT. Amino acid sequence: CASSLLGANSPLHF. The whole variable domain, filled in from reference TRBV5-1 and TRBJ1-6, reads KAGVTQTPRYLIKTRGQQVTLSCSPISGHRSVSWYQQTPGQGLQFLFEYFSETQRNKGNFPGRFSGRQFSNSRSEMNVSTLELGDSALYLCASSLLGANSPLHFGNGTRLTVT.

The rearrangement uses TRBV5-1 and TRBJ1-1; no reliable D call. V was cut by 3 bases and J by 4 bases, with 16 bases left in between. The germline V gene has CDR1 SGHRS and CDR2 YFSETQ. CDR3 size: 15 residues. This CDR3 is CASSSQPQAGTEAFF. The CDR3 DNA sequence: TGCGCCAGCAGCTCGCAGCCCCAGGCCGGCACTGAAGCTTTCTTT.

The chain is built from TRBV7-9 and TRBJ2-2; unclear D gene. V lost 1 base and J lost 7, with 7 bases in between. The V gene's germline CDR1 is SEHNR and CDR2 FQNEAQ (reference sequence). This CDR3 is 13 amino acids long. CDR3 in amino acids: CASSLGPVGELFF. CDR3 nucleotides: TGTGCCAGCAGCTTAGGGCCGGTCGGGGAGCTGTTTTTT.

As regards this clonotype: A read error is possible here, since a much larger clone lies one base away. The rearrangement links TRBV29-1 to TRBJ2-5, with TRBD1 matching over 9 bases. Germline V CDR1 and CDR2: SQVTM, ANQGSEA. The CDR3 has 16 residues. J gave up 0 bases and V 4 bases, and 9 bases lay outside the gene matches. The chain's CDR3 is CSVGGTGIGYQETQYF. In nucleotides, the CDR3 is TGCAGCGTTGGTGGGACAGGGATCGGATACCAAGAGACCCAGTACTTC.

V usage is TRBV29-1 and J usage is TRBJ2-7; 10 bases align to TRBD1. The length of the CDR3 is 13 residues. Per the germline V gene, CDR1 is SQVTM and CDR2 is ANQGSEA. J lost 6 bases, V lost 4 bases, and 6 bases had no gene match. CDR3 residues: CSVARTGGGEQYF. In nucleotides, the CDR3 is TGCAGCGTTGCCCGGACAGGGGGTGGCGAGCAGTACTTC.

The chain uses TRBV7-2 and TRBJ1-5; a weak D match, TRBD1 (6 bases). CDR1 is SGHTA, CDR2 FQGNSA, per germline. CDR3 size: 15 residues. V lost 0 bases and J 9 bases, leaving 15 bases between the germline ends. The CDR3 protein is CASSLAGTYRGPQHF. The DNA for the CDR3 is TGTGCCAGCAGCTTAGCGGGGACATACCGCGGGCCCCAGCATTTT.